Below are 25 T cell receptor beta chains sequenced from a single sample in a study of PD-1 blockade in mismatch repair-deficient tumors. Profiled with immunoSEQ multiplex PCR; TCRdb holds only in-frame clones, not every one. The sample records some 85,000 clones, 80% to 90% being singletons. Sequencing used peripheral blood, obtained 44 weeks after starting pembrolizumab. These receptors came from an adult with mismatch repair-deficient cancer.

The CDR3 loop reads CASSFSRDHFYEQYF. CDR3 DNA: TGTGCCAGCAGCTTCAGCCGGGACCACTTCTACGAGCAGTACTTC. The chain joins TRBV11-1 to TRBJ2-7; D is tentatively TRBD1 or TRBD2 (5 bases each). The V end was cut by 3 bases, the J end by 3 bases, with 15 bases between. Germline CDR1 and CDR2: SGHAT and FQDESV (reference sequence). The CDR3 covers 15 residues.

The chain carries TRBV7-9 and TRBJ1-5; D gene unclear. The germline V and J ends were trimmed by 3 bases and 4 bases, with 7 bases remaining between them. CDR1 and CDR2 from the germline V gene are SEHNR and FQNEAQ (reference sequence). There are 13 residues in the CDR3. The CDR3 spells CASSFSQNQPQHF. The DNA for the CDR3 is TGTGCCAGCAGCTTTTCACAGAATCAGCCCCAGCATTTT.

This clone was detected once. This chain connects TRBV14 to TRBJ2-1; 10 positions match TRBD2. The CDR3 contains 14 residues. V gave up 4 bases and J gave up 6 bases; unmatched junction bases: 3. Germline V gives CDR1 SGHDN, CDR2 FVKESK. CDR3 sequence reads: CASSRGLAANEQFF. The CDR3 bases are TGTGCCAGCAGCCGAGGACTAGCGGCCAATGAGCAGTTCTTC.

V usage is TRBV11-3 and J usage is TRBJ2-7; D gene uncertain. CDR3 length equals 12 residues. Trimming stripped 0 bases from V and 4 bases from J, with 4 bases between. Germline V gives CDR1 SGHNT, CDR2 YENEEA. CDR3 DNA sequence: TGTGCCAGCAGCTTAGATCGGTACGAGCAGTACTTC. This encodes CASSLDRYEQYF.

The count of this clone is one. CDR3 DNA sequence: TGTGCCAGCAGCTTGCGGACTAGCGGGAGGTCCTACGAGCAGTACTTC. Amino acids: CASSLRTSGRSYEQYF. The chain carries TRBV5-4 and TRBJ2-7; 14 nucleotides align to TRBD2. CDR3 length: 16 amino acids. Germline V CDR1 and CDR2: SGHNT, YYREEE (reference sequence). V was clipped by 1 base and J by 1 base; unmatched bases: 1. Full variable domain (missing parts from reference TRBV5-4 and TRBJ2-7): ETGVTQSPTHLIKTRGQQVTLRCSSQSGHNTVSWYQQALGQGPQFIFQYYREEENGRGNFPPRFSGLQFPNYSSELNVNALELDDSALYLCASSLRTSGRSYEQYFGPGTRLTVT.

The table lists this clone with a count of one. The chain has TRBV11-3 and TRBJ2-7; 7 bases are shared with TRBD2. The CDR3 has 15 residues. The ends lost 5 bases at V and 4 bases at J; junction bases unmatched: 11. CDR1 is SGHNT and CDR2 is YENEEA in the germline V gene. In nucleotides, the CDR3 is TGTGCCAGCAGCCCCCCGATGGGGGGGTTATACGAGCAGTACTTC. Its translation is CASSPPMGGLYEQYF.

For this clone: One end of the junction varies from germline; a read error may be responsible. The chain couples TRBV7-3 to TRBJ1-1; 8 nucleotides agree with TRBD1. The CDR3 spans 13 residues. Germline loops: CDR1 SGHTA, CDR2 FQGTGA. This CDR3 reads CASSITGGTEAFF. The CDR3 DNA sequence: TGTGCCAGCAGCATAACAGGGGGAACTGAAGCTTTCTTT.

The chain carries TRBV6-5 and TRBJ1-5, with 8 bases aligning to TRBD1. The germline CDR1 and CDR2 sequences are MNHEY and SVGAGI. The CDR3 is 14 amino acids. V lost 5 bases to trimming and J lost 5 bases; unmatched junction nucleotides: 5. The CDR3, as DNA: TGTGCCAGCAGTACCAGGGGGCTGGATCAGCCCCAGCATTTT. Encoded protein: CASSTRGLDQPQHF.

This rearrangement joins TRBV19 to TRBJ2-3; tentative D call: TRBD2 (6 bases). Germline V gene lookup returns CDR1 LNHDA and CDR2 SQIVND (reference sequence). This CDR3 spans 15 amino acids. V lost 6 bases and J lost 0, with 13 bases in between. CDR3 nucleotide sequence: TGTGCCAGTAGCGCCGGGGGAACTAGCACAGATACGCAGTATTTT. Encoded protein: CASSAGGTSTDTQYF. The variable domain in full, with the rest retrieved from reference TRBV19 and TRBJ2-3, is DGGITQSPKYLFRKEGQNVTLSCEQNLNHDAMYWYRQDPGQGLRLIYYSQIVNDFQKGDIAEGYSVSREKKESFPLTVTSAQKNPTAFYLCASSAGGTSTDTQYFGPGTRLTVL.

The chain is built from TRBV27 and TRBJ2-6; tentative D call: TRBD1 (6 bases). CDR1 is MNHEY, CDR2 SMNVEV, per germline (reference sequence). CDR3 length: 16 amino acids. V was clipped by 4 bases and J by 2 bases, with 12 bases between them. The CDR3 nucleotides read TGTGCCAGCAGTTCCTACAGGGCAACTGGGGCCAACGTCCTGACTTTC. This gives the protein CASSSYRATGANVLTF.

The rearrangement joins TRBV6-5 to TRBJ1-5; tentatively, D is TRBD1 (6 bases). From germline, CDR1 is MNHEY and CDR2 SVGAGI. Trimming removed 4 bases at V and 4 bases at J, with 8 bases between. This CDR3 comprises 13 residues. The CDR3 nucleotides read TGTGCCAGCAGTTTGGACAGAAATCAGCCCCAGCATTTT. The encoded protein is CASSLDRNQPQHF.

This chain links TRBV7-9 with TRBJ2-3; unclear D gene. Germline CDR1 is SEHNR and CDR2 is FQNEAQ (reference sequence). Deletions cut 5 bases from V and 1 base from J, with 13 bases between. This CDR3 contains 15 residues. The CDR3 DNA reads TGTGCCAGCAGCCTCCCGGTCCGGGGCACAGATACGCAGTATTTT. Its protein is CASSLPVRGTDTQYF.

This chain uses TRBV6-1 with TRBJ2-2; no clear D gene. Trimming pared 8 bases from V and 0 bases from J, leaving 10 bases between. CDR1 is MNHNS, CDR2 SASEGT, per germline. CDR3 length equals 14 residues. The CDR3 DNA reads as TGTGCCAGCCGCATCGAAACGAACACCGGGGAGCTGTTTTTT. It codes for CASRIETNTGELFF.

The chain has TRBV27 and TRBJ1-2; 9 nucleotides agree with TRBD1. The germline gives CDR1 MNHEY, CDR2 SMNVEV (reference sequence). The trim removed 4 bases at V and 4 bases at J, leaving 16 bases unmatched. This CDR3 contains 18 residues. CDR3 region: CASSSDRDRATSGYGYTF. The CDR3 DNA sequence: TGTGCCAGCAGTTCGGATCGGGACAGGGCTACCAGTGGCTATGGCTACACCTTC.

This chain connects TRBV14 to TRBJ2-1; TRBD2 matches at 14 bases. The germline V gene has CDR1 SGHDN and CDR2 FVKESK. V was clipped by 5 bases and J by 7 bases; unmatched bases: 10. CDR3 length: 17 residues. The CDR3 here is CASSSTSGRALRNEQFF. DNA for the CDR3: TGTGCCAGCAGCTCGACTAGCGGGAGGGCATTACGAAATGAGCAGTTCTTC.

CDR3 loop: CAWKRGGAEYF. The DNA for the CDR3 is TGTGCCTGGAAACGGGGGGGAGCGGAGTACTTC. This chain connects TRBV30 to TRBJ2-7, with TRBD2 identical over 8 bases. Germline CDR1 is GTSNPN and CDR2 is SVGIG (reference sequence). The CDR3 has 11 residues. With V trimmed by 4 bases and J by 11 bases, 7 bases remained unmatched.

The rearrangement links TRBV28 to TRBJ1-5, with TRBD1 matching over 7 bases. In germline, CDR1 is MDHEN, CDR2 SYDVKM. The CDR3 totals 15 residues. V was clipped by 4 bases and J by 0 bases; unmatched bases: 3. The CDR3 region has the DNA TGTGCCAGCAGTTCCGGGACAGTTAGCAATCAGCCCCAGCATTTT. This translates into CASSSGTVSNQPQHF.

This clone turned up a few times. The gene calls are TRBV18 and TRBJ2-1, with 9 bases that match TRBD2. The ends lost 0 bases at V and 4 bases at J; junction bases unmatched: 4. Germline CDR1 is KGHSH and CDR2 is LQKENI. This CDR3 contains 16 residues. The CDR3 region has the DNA TGTGCCAGCTCACCACCCGGGACTAGCCCATACAATGAGCAGTTCTTC. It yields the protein CASSPPGTSPYNEQFF. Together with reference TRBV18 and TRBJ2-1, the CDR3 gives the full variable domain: NAGVMQNPRHLVRRRGQEARLRCSPMKGHSHVYWYRQLPEEGLKFMVYLQKENIIDESGMPKERFSAEFPKEGPSILRIQQVVRGDSAAYFCASSPPGTSPYNEQFFGPGTRLTVL.

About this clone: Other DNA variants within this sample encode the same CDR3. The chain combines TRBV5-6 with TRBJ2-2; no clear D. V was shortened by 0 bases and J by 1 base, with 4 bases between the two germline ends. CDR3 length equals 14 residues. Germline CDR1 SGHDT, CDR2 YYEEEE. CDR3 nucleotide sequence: TGTGCCAGCAGCTTGGGCAGGAACACCGGGGAGCTGTTTTTT. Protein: CASSLGRNTGELFF.

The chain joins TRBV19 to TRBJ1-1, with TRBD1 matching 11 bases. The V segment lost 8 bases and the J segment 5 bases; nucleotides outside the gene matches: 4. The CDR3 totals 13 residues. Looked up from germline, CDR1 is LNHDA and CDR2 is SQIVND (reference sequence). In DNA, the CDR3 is TGTGCCAGTGGACAGGGGGCGTTTACTGAAGCTTTCTTT. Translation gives CASGQGAFTEAFF.

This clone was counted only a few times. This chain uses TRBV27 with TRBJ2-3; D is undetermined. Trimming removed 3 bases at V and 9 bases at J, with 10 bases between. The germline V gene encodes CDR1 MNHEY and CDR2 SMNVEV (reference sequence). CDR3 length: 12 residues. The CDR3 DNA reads TGTGCCAGCAGTTTCCCCCTGGGAACGCAGTATTTT. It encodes CASSFPLGTQYF.

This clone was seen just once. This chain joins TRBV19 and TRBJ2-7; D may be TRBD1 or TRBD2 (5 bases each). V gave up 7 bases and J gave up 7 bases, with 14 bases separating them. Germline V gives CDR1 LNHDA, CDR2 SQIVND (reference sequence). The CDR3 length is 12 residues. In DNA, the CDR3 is TGTGCCAGTATATCGGCTTGGGGGGAGCAGTACTTC. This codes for CASISAWGEQYF.

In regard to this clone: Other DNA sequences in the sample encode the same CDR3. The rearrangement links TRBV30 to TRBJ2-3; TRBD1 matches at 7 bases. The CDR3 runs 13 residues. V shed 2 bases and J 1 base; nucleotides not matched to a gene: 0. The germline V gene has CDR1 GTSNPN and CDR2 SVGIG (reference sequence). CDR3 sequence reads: CAWSTGGTDTQYF. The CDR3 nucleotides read TGTGCCTGGAGTACAGGGGGCACAGATACGCAGTATTTT.

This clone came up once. CDR3 residues: CSVDPGLAGDTQYF. In DNA, the CDR3 is TGCAGCGTTGATCCCGGACTAGCGGGAGATACGCAGTATTTT. V and J are TRBV29-1 and TRBJ2-3; 11 bases are shared with TRBD2. The CDR3 extends over 14 amino acids. Germline-derived CDR1 and CDR2 are SQVTM and ANQGSEA. V lost 3 bases and J lost 5; bases outside the gene matches: 4.

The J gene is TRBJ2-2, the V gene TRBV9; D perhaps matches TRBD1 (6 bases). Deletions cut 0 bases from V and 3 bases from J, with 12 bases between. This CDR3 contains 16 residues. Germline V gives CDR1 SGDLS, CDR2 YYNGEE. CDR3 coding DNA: TGTGCCAGCAGCGTAGCAGGGGTTTCAGACACCGGGGAGCTGTTTTTT. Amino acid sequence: CASSVAGVSDTGELFF.